One and the same sample provided the 32 T cell receptor beta chains below, sequenced in a study of PD-1 blockade in mismatch repair-deficient tumors. Assay: immunoSEQ multiplex PCR; the TCRdb copy retains only in-frame clones and omits some. The sample has roughly 120,000 clones; about 90% are singletons. The starting material was peripheral blood, obtained 72 weeks after starting pembrolizumab. These receptors were taken from an adult with mismatch repair-deficient cancer.

This clone was picked up one time. The chain combines TRBV5-4 with TRBJ2-3, with D unclear. Germline V gene lookup returns CDR1 SGHNT and CDR2 YYREEE (reference sequence). V shed 4 bases and J shed 2 bases, with 11 bases lying between them. The CDR3 length is 14 residues. CDR3 sequence: CASSLPRVTDTQYF. The DNA for the CDR3 is TGTGCCAGCAGCCTCCCTCGGGTCACAGATACGCAGTATTTT.

The rearrangement uses TRBV4-3 and TRBJ2-2; 16 bases are shared with TRBD2. The ends lost 6 bases at V and 5 bases at J; junction bases unmatched: 6. Germline loops: CDR1 LGHNA, CDR2 YSLEER. This CDR3 has 17 residues. The CDR3, as DNA: TGCGCCAGCAGTCCGGGACTAGCGGGAGGGAGTACCGGGGAGCTGTTTTTT. As protein: CASSPGLAGGSTGELFF.

This chain links TRBV7-9 with TRBJ2-1; D remains ambiguous. The V end was cut by 3 bases, the J end by 7 bases, with 7 bases between. CDR3 length: 12 residues. Germline V CDR1 and CDR2: SEHNR, FQNEAQ (reference sequence). The CDR3 bases are TGTGCCAGCAGCTTTTACATTAATGAGCAGTTCTTC. It specifies CASSFYINEQFF.

The chain uses TRBV4-3 and TRBJ2-3; no clear D gene. This CDR3 is built from 15 residues. Trimming took off 2 bases at V and 3 bases at J, with 12 bases between the two ends. CDR1 is LGHNA and CDR2 is YSLEER in the germline V gene. In DNA, the CDR3 is TGCGCCAGCAGCCAAACGGGTCTCCGGACAGATACGCAGTATTTT. Translation gives CASSQTGLRTDTQYF.

The chain recombines TRBV5-4 with TRBJ2-5, with D maybe TRBD2 (5 bases). The germline V gene has CDR1 SGHNT and CDR2 YYREEE (reference sequence). The CDR3 is 14 amino acids. V shed 0 bases and J shed 3 bases, with 9 bases lying between them. The CDR3 protein is CASSLGSGKETQYF. The CDR3 DNA reads TGTGCCAGCAGCTTGGGGTCCGGGAAAGAGACCCAGTACTTC.

The chain links TRBV7-9 to TRBJ1-2; a possible D gene is TRBD1 (6 bases). The CDR3 is 14 residues long. Trimming removed 2 bases at V and 2 bases at J, with 9 bases between. Germline V gene lookup returns CDR1 SEHNR and CDR2 FQNEAQ (reference sequence). The CDR3 DNA reads TGTGCCAGCAGCTTAAACAGGGAAAACTATGGCTACACCTTC. This sequence encodes CASSLNRENYGYTF.

The genes are TRBV7-9 and TRBJ2-1, with D hard to call. Per germline, CDR1 SEHNR and CDR2 FQNEAQ (reference sequence). The CDR3 contains 13 residues. Between the trimmed V and J ends, which lost 5 bases and 8 bases, there was a span of 13 bases. CDR3 residues: CASSHPLGYEQFF. For the CDR3, the DNA is TGTGCCAGCAGCCACCCCTTAGGGTATGAGCAGTTCTTC.

The V and J genes are TRBV4-1 and TRBJ1-2; possible D gene TRBD1, 5 bases. CDR1 MGHRA and CDR2 YSYEKL come from the germline V gene. The CDR3 loop spans 13 amino acids. Deletions cut 1 base from V and 2 bases from J, with 5 bases between. The CDR3 sequence is CASSQGTNYGYTF. CDR3 bases: TGCGCCAGCAGCCAAGGGACAAACTATGGCTACACCTTC.

The chain carries TRBV28 and TRBJ2-3; 10 nucleotides match TRBD1. The CDR3 has 15 amino acids. V was clipped by 5 bases and J by 2 bases; unmatched bases: 4. Germline assignment: CDR1 MDHEN and CDR2 SYDVKM. Written as DNA, the CDR3 is TGTGCCAGCAGTCCGGGACAGGGGATCACAGATACGCAGTATTTT. As protein: CASSPGQGITDTQYF.

The chain is built from TRBV4-3 and TRBJ1-3; D is uncertain. The germline V gene encodes CDR1 LGHNA and CDR2 YSLEER. The CDR3 extends over 16 amino acids. Trimming left V 0 bases short and J 0 bases short, with 9 bases between. CDR3 DNA sequence: TGCGCCAGCAGCCAAGATAAGATCGTCTCTGGAAACACCATATATTTT. Amino acids: CASSQDKIVSGNTIYF.

The gene calls are TRBV13 and TRBJ2-3, with no clear D. The V end lost 5 bases, the J end lost 5 bases, and 11 bases lay between the germline ends. Germline assignment: CDR1 PRHDT and CDR2 FYEKMQ (reference sequence). The CDR3 runs to 13 residues. CDR3 DNA: TGTGCCAGCAGCGCCTTGAAGAAAGATACGCAGTATTTT. The encoded protein is CASSALKKDTQYF.

The CDR3 DNA reads TGCAGCGTTGAAGGCCTAGAGGGGGGTTCTTACTCCTACAATGAGCAGTTCTTC. This translates into CSVEGLEGGSYSYNEQFF. This rearrangement joins TRBV29-1 to TRBJ2-1; D may correspond to TRBD1 or TRBD2 (6 bases each). V was trimmed by 1 base and J by 0 bases, leaving 19 bases between them. The germline V gene has CDR1 SQVTM and CDR2 ANQGSEA. The CDR3 extends over 18 amino acids.

In its sample, this clone was seen once. The CDR3 is CASSLKTGGAYEQYF. In nucleotides, the CDR3 is TGTGCCAGCAGTTTAAAGACAGGGGGCGCCTACGAGCAGTACTTC. The V gene is TRBV27, the J gene TRBJ2-7; 10 bases align to TRBD1. CDR1 and CDR2 (germline): MNHEY, SMNVEV (reference sequence). The CDR3 has 15 amino acids. Trimming removed 2 bases from V and 2 bases from J; junction bases left unmatched: 3.

A word on this clone: At the DNA level, this CDR3 is encoded by other sequences in the same sample as well. V usage is TRBV29-1 and J usage is TRBJ2-3, with D hard to call. This CDR3 is 10 amino acids long. Germline V gene data show CDR1 as SQVTM and CDR2 as ANQGSEA. V was shortened by 4 bases and J by 3 bases, with 2 bases between the two germline ends. CDR3 region: CSVGTDTQYF. For the CDR3, the DNA is TGCAGCGTTGGAACAGATACGCAGTATTTT.

The V call is TRBV5-1, the J call TRBJ2-5; D might be TRBD2 (6 bases). Trimming took off 2 bases at V and 1 base at J, with 9 bases between the two ends. Germline CDR1 is SGHRS and CDR2 is YFSETQ. The CDR3 sequence is 14 residues long. The CDR3 loop reads CASSFGGTQETQYF. CDR3 DNA: TGCGCCAGCAGCTTCGGAGGGACCCAAGAGACCCAGTACTTC.

This sequence joins TRBV27 and TRBJ2-7; 15 bases match TRBD2. This CDR3 is built from 16 residues. Germline V gives CDR1 MNHEY, CDR2 SMNVEV (reference sequence). J lost 9 bases, V lost 2 bases, and 8 bases had no gene match. CDR3 in amino acids: CASSLGNPGLAGGQYF. The CDR3 DNA sequence: TGTGCCAGCAGTTTAGGGAACCCGGGACTAGCGGGAGGGCAGTACTTC.

The genes are TRBV30 and TRBJ2-5; TRBD1 or TRBD2 may be the D gene (5 bases each). This CDR3 spans 15 amino acids. Trimming shortened V by 3 bases and J by 2 bases, and 16 bases separated the two germline ends. Germline-derived CDR1 and CDR2 are GTSNPN and SVGIG (reference sequence). This CDR3 reads CAWSTRQGEQETQYF. CDR3 coding DNA: TGTGCCTGGAGCACGAGGCAGGGAGAGCAAGAGACCCAGTACTTC. The variable domain in full, completed from reference TRBV30 and TRBJ2-5, reads SQTIHQWPATLVQPVGSPLSLECTVEGTSNPNLYWYRQAAGRGLQLLFYSVGIGQISSEVPQNLSASRPQDRQFILSSKKLLLSDSGFYLCAWSTRQGEQETQYFGPGTRLLVL.

The V and J genes are TRBV9 and TRBJ2-3, with 7 bases aligning to TRBD2. V shed 5 bases and J 0 bases; nucleotides not matched to a gene: 6. The CDR3 sequence is 15 residues long. Germline V lookup: CDR1 SGDLS, CDR2 YYNGEE. The CDR3 spells CASSAEGGSTDTQYF. The DNA of the CDR3 is TGTGCCAGCAGTGCAGAGGGAGGGAGCACAGATACGCAGTATTTT.

A single count supports this clone. The chain recombines TRBV6-4 with TRBJ2-6, with TRBD2 identical over 8 bases. Germline V CDR1 and CDR2: MRHNA, SNTAGT. This CDR3 comprises 16 residues. Trimming removed 3 bases from V and 0 bases from J; junction bases left unmatched: 1. CDR3 region: CASSEAGVSGANVLTF. The DNA for the CDR3 is TGTGCCAGCAGTGAAGCGGGAGTCTCTGGGGCCAACGTCCTGACTTTC.

The V gene is TRBV7-9, the J gene TRBJ2-2; a weak D match, TRBD1 (5 bases). The V end was cut by 5 bases, the J end by 1 base, with 11 bases between. Germline values: CDR1 SEHNR, CDR2 FQNEAQ (reference sequence). This CDR3 has 15 residues. CDR3 protein: CASSTRVVNTGELFF. CDR3 coding DNA: TGTGCCAGCAGCACCAGGGTCGTGAACACCGGGGAGCTGTTTTTT.

Written as DNA, the CDR3 is TGCGCCAGCAGCCAAGAACCGGGAGTGTCCTACGAGCAGTACTTC. Amino acids: CASSQEPGVSYEQYF. The rearrangement links TRBV4-3 to TRBJ2-7; weak D call: TRBD2 (6 bases). Deletions cut 0 bases from V and 1 base from J, with 10 bases between. The CDR3 length is 15 residues. Germline CDR1 LGHNA, CDR2 YSLEER.

This chain uses TRBV27 with TRBJ2-7; 14 bases fit TRBD2. V was clipped by 7 bases and J by 3 bases; unmatched bases: 5. This CDR3 is 15 amino acids long. Germline V gives CDR1 MNHEY, CDR2 SMNVEV (reference sequence). CDR3 in DNA: TGTGCCAGCACCGGGACTAGCGGGAGCCTCTACGAGCAGTACTTC. Amino acid sequence: CASTGTSGSLYEQYF.

The chain recombines TRBV7-2 with TRBJ2-7; no clear D. This CDR3 is 14 amino acids long. Trimming stripped 1 base from V and 5 bases from J, with 12 bases between. The germline V gene encodes CDR1 SGHTA and CDR2 FQGNSA. CDR3 DNA: TGTGCCAGCAGCTTAGGGATTCTACAAAACGAGCAGTACTTC. This gives the protein CASSLGILQNEQYF.

This chain connects TRBV13 to TRBJ2-1; D remains ambiguous. The CDR3 has 16 amino acids. Trimming took off 6 bases at V and 4 bases at J, with 19 bases between the two ends. Looked up from germline, CDR1 is PRHDT and CDR2 is FYEKMQ (reference sequence). The CDR3 DNA follows: TGTGCCAGCAGTCTCTTCGGGTCGAAGCTTTACAATGAGCAGTTCTTC. Its translation: CASSLFGSKLYNEQFF.

This rearrangement joins TRBV9 to TRBJ2-7; D is perhaps TRBD2 (5 bases). The V and J ends lost 0 bases and 0 bases respectively, with 10 bases between them. Per germline, CDR1 SGDLS and CDR2 YYNGEE. The CDR3 has 15 residues. CDR3 bases: TGTGCCAGCAGCGTAGGTTTTGGGAGCTCCTACGAGCAGTACTTC. Translation: CASSVGFGSSYEQYF.

This rearrangement joins TRBV4-1 to TRBJ2-7, with 8 nucleotides matching TRBD1. The trim removed 4 bases at V and 3 bases at J, leaving 5 bases unmatched. The CDR3 loop spans 14 amino acids. Germline assignment: CDR1 MGHRA and CDR2 YSYEKL. The CDR3 nucleotides are TGCGCCAGCAGCCCCAGGGGACAGGACTACGAGCAGTACTTC. Amino acids: CASSPRGQDYEQYF.

The chain recombines TRBV28 with TRBJ2-3, with D possibly matching TRBD1 (5 bases). V lost 8 bases and J 2 bases, leaving 8 bases between the germline ends. Germline CDR1 reads MDHEN; CDR2 reads SYDVKM. This CDR3 is 12 amino acids long. In DNA form, the CDR3 reads TGTGCCAGCGAGGACAACACAGATACGCAGTATTTT. Its translation: CASEDNTDTQYF.

The V and J genes are TRBV7-9 and TRBJ2-7, with 8 positions matching TRBD2. With V trimmed by 1 base and J by 1 base, 6 bases remained unmatched. CDR1 and CDR2 (germline): SEHNR, FQNEAQ (reference sequence). The CDR3 contains 16 residues. CDR3 in amino acids: CASSLEGTSRSYEQYF. In DNA form, the CDR3 reads TGTGCCAGCAGCTTAGAAGGGACTAGTCGGTCCTACGAGCAGTACTTC.

The chain carries TRBV7-8 and TRBJ2-5; the D is unclear. The germline CDR1 and CDR2 sequences are SGHVS and FQNEAQ. V lost 4 bases, J lost 5 bases, and 5 bases lay in between. CDR3 length: 11 amino acids. CDR3 sequence (DNA): TGTGCCAGCAGCTATGTGGAGACCCAGTACTTC. Translated: CASSYVETQYF.

The chain joins TRBV29-1 to TRBJ1-1; D is possibly TRBD1 (5 bases). The CDR3 loop spans 14 amino acids. The germline V gene has CDR1 SQVTM and CDR2 ANQGSEA. With 1 base removed from V and 4 bases from J, the gap between germline ends came to 13 bases. The CDR3 sequence is CSVEGIRVSTEAFF. As DNA, the CDR3 is TGCAGCGTTGAAGGTATCAGGGTGAGCACTGAAGCTTTCTTT.

The rearrangement uses TRBV10-1 and TRBJ2-1; 7 bases are a match to TRBD1. The CDR3 is 22 amino acids. J lost 5 bases, V lost 6 bases, and 31 bases had no gene match. Germline-derived CDR1 and CDR2 are WNHNN and SYGVQD (reference sequence). As DNA, the CDR3 is TGCGCCAGCAGCAGTGGATGGGGGACAGTTCCAATTCCATCCGACGGACACAATGAGCAGTTCTTC. This gives the protein CASSSGWGTVPIPSDGHNEQFF.

V usage is TRBV2 and J usage is TRBJ1-5; D call uncertain. CDR3 length: 12 residues. V dropped 6 bases and J dropped 1 base, with 4 bases sitting between them. Germline V gene data show CDR1 as SNHLY and CDR2 as FYNNEI. The CDR3 loop is CASSLSNQPQHF. In nucleotides, the CDR3 is TGTGCCAGCAGCCTGAGCAATCAGCCCCAGCATTTT.